Listed below are T cell receptor beta chains from one sample, sequenced in a study of T cells in Graves' hyperthyroidism and ophthalmopathy. From the multiplex PCR reads, TCRdb called clonotypes with MiXCR, one entry per CDR3 protein. The table has fewer than 650,000 distinct CDR3 sequences, 14% seen once. Sequencing was carried out using blood. Receptor source: a woman between 40 and 50 years old with Graves' hyperthyroidism. CDR3s include the opening cysteine and the closing phenylalanine or tryptophan. A D gene is named only where the DNA matches it firmly. Not all rows give a size; the values are once, few, many and, for expanded clones, a class.

j_call clone_size d_call v_call cdr3_length cdr3_nt cdr3_aa
TRBJ2-1 many NA TRBV20-1 13 TGCAGTGCGTGGAGCCCCTATCACAATGAGCAGTTCTTC CSAWSPYHNEQFF
TRBJ2-1 many TRBD2 TRBV28 15 TGTGCCAGCAGCTGGACTAGCGGGATTTACAATGAGCAGTTCTTC CASSWTSGIYNEQFF
TRBJ2-5 many NA TRBV28 12 TGTGCCGCCCGGGGCAGTGTTGAGACCCAGTACTTC CAARGSVETQYF
TRBJ2-4 many TRBD2 TRBV28 17 TGTGCCAGCAGTTTATCGAGCGGGAGCCCAGCCAAAAACATTCAGTACTTC CASSLSSGSPAKNIQYF
TRBJ2-2 few NA TRBV12-3/TRBV12-4 14 TGTGCCAGCAGTGAACCCCTACACCCGAGGGAGCTGTTTTTT CASSEPLHPRELFF
TRBJ2-3 NA NA TRBV5-1 15 TGCGCCAGCAGCTTGGGTGTCGGGATGACAGATACGCAGTATTTT CASSLGVGMTDTQYF
TRBJ2-5 many TRBD2 TRBV28 15 TGTGCCAGCAGTCGACTAGCGGCAATCCAAGAGACCCAGTACTTC CASSRLAAIQETQYF
TRBJ2-1 many NA TRBV20-1 11 TGCAGTGTGGGTACCTACAATGAGCAGTTCTTC CSVGTYNEQFF
TRBJ1-1 many NA TRBV28 14 TGTGCCAGCAGTTTGGGGGTTACTGAGACTGAAGCTTTCTTT CASSLGVTETEAFF
TRBJ1-3 many NA TRBV3-1 16 TGTGCCAGCAGCCAAGGGAAGCGCCTTACTGGAAACACCATATATTTT CASSQGKRLTGNTIYF
TRBJ2-1 many NA TRBV10-3 17 TGTGCCATCAGTGCCCGAATAGTTAAAAGCTCCTACAATGAGCAGTTCTTC CAISARIVKSSYNEQFF
TRBJ2-1 many NA TRBV12-3/TRBV12-4 14 TGTGCCAGCAGTTCCGACAGGTCCTACAATGAGCAGTTCTTC CASSSDRSYNEQFF
TRBJ2-7 many NA TRBV27 14 TGTGCCAGCAGTTTGATGGGGGCCGTATACGAGCAGTACTTC CASSLMGAVYEQYF
TRBJ2-7 many NA TRBV3-1 13 TGTGCCAGCAGCCAAGTTGGGTCTCCCGAGCAGTACTTC CASSQVGSPEQYF
TRBJ1-4 many NA TRBV7-2 15 TGTGCCAGCAGCTTAGCGGGGGGCGGTCGTGAAAAACTGTTTTTT CASSLAGGGREKLFF
TRBJ1-5 many NA TRBV27 14 TGTGCCAGCAGTTTCCTCGGCAGCAATCAGCCCCAGCATTTT CASSFLGSNQPQHF
TRBJ1-5 few NA TRBV28 16 TGTGCCAGCAAAACCGGGACTGCCTTTCTGGGTCAGCCCCAGCATTTT CASKTGTAFLGQPQHF
TRBJ2-5 many NA TRBV20-1 14 TGCAGTGCTAGACTCCCGACAGGGAGGGAGACCCAGTACTTC CSARLPTGRETQYF
TRBJ1-1 many NA TRBV7-9 14 TGTGCCAGCAGTTCAGAGGACATAAGCACTGAAGCTTTCTTT CASSSEDISTEAFF
TRBJ1-1 many NA TRBV12-3/TRBV12-4 14 TGTGCCAGCGGTCTCTCAGGGCCGAACACTGAAGCTTTCTTT CASGLSGPNTEAFF
TRBJ1-1 many NA TRBV12-3/TRBV12-4 15 TGTGCCAGCAGTTTAATGCCAGGCGTGAACACTGAAGCTTTCTTT CASSLMPGVNTEAFF
TRBJ2-2 NA TRBD1 TRBV14 17 TGTGCCAGCAGCCCGACCCCGCGACAGGGAGATCCCGGGGAGCTGTTTTTT CASSPTPRQGDPGELFF
TRBJ1-2 NA NA TRBV10-3 12 TGTGCCATGTCCGGGACGGAATATGGCTACACCTTC CAMSGTEYGYTF
TRBJ1-1 NA NA TRBV19 12 TGTGCCAGTAGTATCCAGGAGGGGCGAGCTTTCTTT CASSIQEGRAFF
TRBJ2-2 few TRBD1 TRBV5-1 15 TGCGCCAGCAGCCACGGACAGGAGAACACCGGGGAGCTGTTTTTT CASSHGQENTGELFF
TRBJ1-1 NA TRBD1 TRBV18 15 TGTGCCAGCTCACCGCAGTCCCGGGACAGGGGTGAGGCTTTCTTT CASSPQSRDRGEAFF
TRBJ2-7 few NA TRBV28 14 TGTGCCAGCAGACCACATACAGGGACCTACGAGCAGTACTTC CASRPHTGTYEQYF
TRBJ1-1 many TRBD1 TRBV11-2 15 TGTGCCAGCAGCTTACGACAGGGCATGAACACTGAAGCTTTCTTT CASSLRQGMNTEAFF
TRBJ2-1 NA TRBD1 TRBV29-1 18 TGCAGCGTTGAACTCCCGGTGAGGGGGACAGGGATCTACAATGAGCAGTTCTTC CSVELPVRGTGIYNEQFF
TRBJ1-4 few NA TRBV2 13 TGTGCCAGCAATGAGCTTTCTAATGAAAAACTGTTTTTT CASNELSNEKLFF
TRBJ2-1 many NA TRBV3-1 12 TGTGCCAGCAGCAAACTGGTCGATGAGCAGTTCTTC CASSKLVDEQFF
TRBJ1-2 few NA TRBV7-9 14 TGTGCCAGCAGCTTACAGCAGGGGATCGATGGCTACACCTTC CASSLQQGIDGYTF
TRBJ2-4 few NA TRBV6-5 16 TGTGCCAGCAGTTCGGGGACGGCTCTAGCCAAAAACATTCAGTACTTC CASSSGTALAKNIQYF
TRBJ1-1 many TRBD1 TRBV28 15 TGTGCCAGCAGTTTGGACAGGGCTATGAACACTGAAGCTTTCTTT CASSLDRAMNTEAFF
TRBJ1-1 few NA TRBV20-1 13 TGCAGTGCTAGTTGGGGGTTGAACACTGAAGCTTTCTTT CSASWGLNTEAFF
TRBJ2-7 many TRBD2 TRBV28 15 TGTGCCAGCAGTTTAGGCGGGAGACGGACTAACGAGCAGTACTTC CASSLGGRRTNEQYF
TRBJ2-7 NA NA TRBV5-1 13 TGCGCCAGCGGGGATGGACTTTCCTACGAGCAGTACTTC CASGDGLSYEQYF
TRBJ2-3 many NA TRBV20-1 12 TGCAGTGCTAGGGCCTCTCAAGATACGCAGTATTTT CSARASQDTQYF
TRBJ2-1 many NA TRBV6-1 14 TGTGCCACCCAGTCGGATGTACTCTACAATGAGCAGTTCTTC CATQSDVLYNEQFF
TRBJ2-1 NA NA TRBV3-1 18 TGTGCCAGCAGCCAAGGCACCATGACTAGTGGGGCCCGCTTTGCGCAGTTCTTC CASSQGTMTSGARFAQFF
TRBJ1-2 many NA TRBV29-1 13 TGCAGCGCCGACACGACCGATAACTATGGCTACACCTTC CSADTTDNYGYTF
TRBJ2-7 many NA TRBV28 15 TGTGCCAGCAGTCACCGGGCCGCAAGGGGCTACGAGCAGTACTTC CASSHRAARGYEQYF
TRBJ2-7 many TRBD1 TRBV11-2 13 TGTGCCAGCAGCATAGGGACAGCCTACGAGCAGTACTTC CASSIGTAYEQYF